This T cell receptor beta chain was recovered during a study of blood T cell repertoires in COVID-19. Assay: immunoSEQ multiplex PCR; the TCRdb copy retains only in-frame clones and omits some. The data contain roughly 100,000 clones, roughly 80% of them singletons. Sequenced sample: peripheral blood. The source of this sequence is a woman over 75 with acute or convalescent COVID-19.

The CDR3 nucleotides are TGTGCCAGCAGCTTAAGCCTAGCGACCTACAATGAGCAGTTCTTC. Amino acid sequence: CASSLSLATYNEQFF. V and J are TRBV7-2 and TRBJ2-1; maybe TRBD2 (6 bases). The CDR3 has 15 amino acids. V was pared by 2 bases and J by 2 bases, with 10 bases between. Germline V lookup: CDR1 SGHTA, CDR2 FQGNSA.